The 10 T cell receptor beta chains below were found in one sample sequenced in a study of cytomegalovirus exposure and HLA in healthy donors. Use of 60 Vbeta and 13 Jbeta primers characterized the PCR. The assay was immunoSEQ multiplex PCR, and TCRdb's table has in-frame clones only and misses some. The sample carries over 100,000 clones, approximately 82% recorded once. Material: PBMCs. The receptor source for this set is a female donor in good health and CMV-seronegative.

To note about this clone: This sample also contains other DNA sequences that code for the same CDR3. The chain employs TRBV18 and TRBJ2-5; no clear D. This CDR3 comprises 13 residues. CDR1 is KGHSH and CDR2 is LQKENI in the germline V gene. V dropped 0 bases and J dropped 5 bases, with 7 bases sitting between them. This CDR3 is CASSPPLQETQYF. CDR3 DNA sequence: TGTGCCAGCTCACCACCGTTACAGGAGACCCAGTACTTC.

This clone has a handful of counts. A read error may account for a junction end that differs from germline. The chain joins TRBV6-5 to TRBJ1-4; 8 bases fit TRBD1. This CDR3 contains 15 residues. The germline gives CDR1 MNHEY, CDR2 SVGAGI. This chain's CDR3 is CATSPTGGVDEKLFF. The CDR3 DNA is TGTGCCACCAGTCCTACAGGGGGTGTCGATGAAAAACTGTTTTTT.

This clone was recorded only once. This chain joins TRBV2 and TRBJ1-2; 8 nucleotides line up with TRBD1. J lost 7 bases, V lost 3 bases, and 4 bases had no gene match. From germline, CDR1 is SNHLY and CDR2 FYNNEI. The CDR3 is made up of 13 amino acids. CDR3 region: CASSDRQGSGYTF. CDR3 nucleotides: TGTGCCAGCAGTGATAGACAGGGGTCTGGCTACACCTTC.

The V call is TRBV7-9, the J call TRBJ1-2; D is ambiguous. The V end was cut by 1 base, the J end by 3 bases, with 12 bases between. The germline CDR1 and CDR2 sequences are SEHNR and FQNEAQ (reference sequence). CDR3 size: 15 residues. DNA for the CDR3: TGTGCCAGCAGCTTAGGTTCGGGGTCTGACTATGGCTACACCTTC. Its translation: CASSLGSGSDYGYTF. The whole variable domain, remainder taken from reference TRBV7-9 and TRBJ1-2, is DTGVSQNPRHKITKRGQNVTFRCDPISEHNRLYWYRQTLGQGPEFLTYFQNEAQLEKSRLLSDRFSAERPKGSFSTLEIQRTEQGDSAMYLCASSLGSGSDYGYTFGSGTRLTVV.

The genes are TRBV6-5 and TRBJ2-5, with D possibly being TRBD2 (5 bases). There are 14 residues in the CDR3. V lost 6 bases and J lost 5, with 16 bases in between. Germline CDR1 reads MNHEY; CDR2 reads SVGAGI. CDR3 nucleotides: TGTGCCAGCAGCCGGGGTCGGGGAGCGGAGACCCAGTACTTC. It yields the protein CASSRGRGAETQYF.

This clone appeared a single time. The rearrangement uses TRBV28 and TRBJ1-5; 7 bases fit TRBD1. The J call is in doubt because the DNA end fits TRBJ2-3 better. This CDR3 is 15 amino acids long. Germline CDR1 and CDR2: MDHEN and SYDVKM. CDR3 sequence reads: CASSFGTVQGQPQYF. The CDR3 nucleotides are TGTGCCAGCAGTTTCGGGACAGTACAGGGTCAGCCCCAGTATTTT.

V usage is TRBV4-2 and J usage is TRBJ1-2; D is perhaps TRBD1 (6 bases). CDR1 is LGHNA and CDR2 is YNFKEQ in the germline V gene. The V end was cut by 3 bases, the J end by 3 bases, with 11 bases between. This CDR3 is built from 14 residues. CDR3 in DNA: TGTGCCAGCAGCCAGGCTCCAGGGGACTATGGCTACACCTTC. Its translation is CASSQAPGDYGYTF.

The chain employs TRBV7-3 and TRBJ2-1; D might be TRBD1 (5 bases). The CDR3 is 13 residues long. Between the trimmed V and J ends, which lost 6 bases and 2 bases, there was a span of 8 bases. Germline V gives CDR1 SGHTA, CDR2 FQGTGA. In nucleotides, the CDR3 is TGTGCCAGCAGTGAAGGGGCCTACAATGAGCAGTTCTTC. Amino acid sequence: CASSEGAYNEQFF.

J is TRBJ2-5 and V is TRBV9; 7 bases are a match to TRBD2. J gave up 2 bases and V 0 bases, and 1 base lay outside the gene matches. This CDR3 is 14 amino acids long. Germline-derived CDR1 and CDR2 are SGDLS and YYNGEE. The CDR3: CASSVAGGQETQYF. The CDR3 DNA reads as TGTGCCAGCAGCGTAGCGGGAGGACAAGAGACCCAGTACTTC.

V is TRBV4-3 and J is TRBJ2-7; 12 bases agree with TRBD2. Germline CDR1 is LGHNA and CDR2 is YSLEER. CDR3 length: 15 amino acids. V trimming: 1 base; J trimming: 3 bases; junction bases outside the gene matches: 1. CDR3 region: CASSQGTSGNYEQYF. The CDR3 DNA sequence: TGCGCCAGCAGCCAAGGGACTAGCGGGAACTACGAGCAGTACTTC.